This TCR beta chain was identified during a study of breast tumors, draining lymph nodes, adjacent tissues. This clonotype was detected ten times or more. Each CDR3 protein is one row after TCRdb ran MiXCR on the multiplex PCR reads. The sample has about 200,000 distinct CDR3 sequences, around 34% seen once; the top ten hold about 3.9%. This CDR3 contains 13 residues. CDR1 is LNHDA, CDR2 SQIVND, per germline (reference sequence). V dropped 4 bases and J dropped 8; count of bases not matched to a gene: 2. Breast cancer patients provided tissue from their axillary draining lymph nodes. This chain uses TRBV19 with TRBJ1-4; TRBD1 matches 9 bases. The sequence was collected from a female donor with breast cancer. Some clones in this sample may be carry-over from other donors' samples. Sequenced material: axillary lymph node tissue. The CDR3 region is CASSKQGAEKLFF. The DNA for the CDR3 is TGTGCCAGTAGTAAACAGGGGGCAGAAAAACTGTTTTTT. Based on the CDR3 plus reference TRBV19 and TRBJ1-4, the full variable domain is DGGITQSPKYLFRKEGQNVTLSCEQNLNHDAMYWYRQDPGQGLRLIYYSQIVNDFQKGDIAEGYSVSREKKESFPLTVTSAQKNPTAFYLCASSKQGAEKLFFGSGTQLSVL.